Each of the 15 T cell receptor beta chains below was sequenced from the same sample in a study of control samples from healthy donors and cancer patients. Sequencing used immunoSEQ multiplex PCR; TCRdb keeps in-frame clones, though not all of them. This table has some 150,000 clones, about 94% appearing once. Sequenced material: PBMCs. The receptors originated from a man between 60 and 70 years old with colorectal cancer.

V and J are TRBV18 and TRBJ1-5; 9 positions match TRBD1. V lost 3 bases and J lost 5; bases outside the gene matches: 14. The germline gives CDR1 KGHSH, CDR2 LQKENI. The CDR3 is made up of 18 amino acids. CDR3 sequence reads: CASSPVPTGGSHHQPQHF. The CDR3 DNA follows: TGTGCCAGCTCACCGGTTCCGACAGGGGGTTCCCACCATCAGCCCCAGCATTTT.

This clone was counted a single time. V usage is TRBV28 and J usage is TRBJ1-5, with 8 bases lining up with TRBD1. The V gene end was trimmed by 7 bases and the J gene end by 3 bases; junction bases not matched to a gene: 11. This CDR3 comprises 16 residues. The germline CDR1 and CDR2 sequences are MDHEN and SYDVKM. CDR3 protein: CASTQRTGRTNQPQHF. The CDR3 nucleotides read TGTGCCAGCACCCAGAGGACAGGGAGAACCAATCAGCCCCAGCATTTT.

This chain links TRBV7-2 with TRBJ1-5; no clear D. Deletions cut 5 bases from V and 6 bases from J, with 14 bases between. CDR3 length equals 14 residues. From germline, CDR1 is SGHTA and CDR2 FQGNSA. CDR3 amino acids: CASSTGRTGQPQHF. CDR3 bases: TGTGCCAGCAGCACCGGAAGGACGGGTCAGCCCCAGCATTTT.

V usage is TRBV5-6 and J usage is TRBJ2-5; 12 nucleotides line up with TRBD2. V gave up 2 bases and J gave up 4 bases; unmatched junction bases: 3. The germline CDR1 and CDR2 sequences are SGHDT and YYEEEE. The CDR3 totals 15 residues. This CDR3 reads CASSFLAGGRETQYF. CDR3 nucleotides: TGTGCCAGCAGCTTTCTAGCGGGGGGGCGAGAGACCCAGTACTTC.

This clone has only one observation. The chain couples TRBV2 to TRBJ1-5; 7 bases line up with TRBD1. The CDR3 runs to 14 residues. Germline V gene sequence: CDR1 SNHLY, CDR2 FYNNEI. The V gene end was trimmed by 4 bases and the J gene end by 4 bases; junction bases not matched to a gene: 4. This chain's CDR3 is CASSGQGRNQPQHF. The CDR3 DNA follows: TGTGCCAGCAGTGGACAGGGACGAAATCAGCCCCAGCATTTT.

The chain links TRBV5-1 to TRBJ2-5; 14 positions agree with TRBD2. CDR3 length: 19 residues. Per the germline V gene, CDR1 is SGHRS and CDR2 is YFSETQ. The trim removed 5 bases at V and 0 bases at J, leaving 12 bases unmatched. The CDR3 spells CASRTTGTSGGPNQETQYF. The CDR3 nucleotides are TGCGCCAGCAGAACGACCGGGACTAGCGGGGGACCAAACCAAGAGACCCAGTACTTC.

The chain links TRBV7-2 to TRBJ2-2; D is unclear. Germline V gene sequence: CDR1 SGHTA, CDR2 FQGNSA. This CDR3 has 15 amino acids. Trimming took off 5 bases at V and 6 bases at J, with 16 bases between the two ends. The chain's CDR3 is CASSPGSRRAGELFF. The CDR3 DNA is TGTGCCAGCAGCCCCGGCAGCAGAAGGGCCGGGGAGCTGTTTTTT.

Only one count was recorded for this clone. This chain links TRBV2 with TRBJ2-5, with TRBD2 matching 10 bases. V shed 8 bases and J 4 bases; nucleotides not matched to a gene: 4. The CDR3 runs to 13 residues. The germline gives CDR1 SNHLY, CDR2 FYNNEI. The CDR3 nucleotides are TGTGCCAGCCTAGCGGGGGTATCAGAGACCCAGTACTTC. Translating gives CASLAGVSETQYF.

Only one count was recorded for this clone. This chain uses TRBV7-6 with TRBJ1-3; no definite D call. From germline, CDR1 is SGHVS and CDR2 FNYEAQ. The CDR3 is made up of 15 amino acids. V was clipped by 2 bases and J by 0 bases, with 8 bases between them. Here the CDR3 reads CASSLSGSSGNTIYF. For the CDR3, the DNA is TGTGCCAGCAGCTTAAGTGGGAGCTCTGGAAACACCATATATTTT. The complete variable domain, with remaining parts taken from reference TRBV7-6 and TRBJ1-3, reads GAGVSQSPRYKVTKRGQDVALRCDPISGHVSLYWYRQALGQGPEFLTYFNYEAQQDKSGLPNDRFSAERPEGSISTLTIQRTEQRDSAMYRCASSLSGSSGNTIYFGEGSWLTVV.

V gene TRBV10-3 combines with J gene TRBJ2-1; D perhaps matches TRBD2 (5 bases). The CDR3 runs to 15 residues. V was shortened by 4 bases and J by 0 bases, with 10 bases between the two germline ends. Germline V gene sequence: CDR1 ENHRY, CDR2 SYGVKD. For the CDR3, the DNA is TGTGCCATCAGTGGTGGAGGCACCTCCTACAATGAGCAGTTCTTC. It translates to CAISGGGTSYNEQFF.

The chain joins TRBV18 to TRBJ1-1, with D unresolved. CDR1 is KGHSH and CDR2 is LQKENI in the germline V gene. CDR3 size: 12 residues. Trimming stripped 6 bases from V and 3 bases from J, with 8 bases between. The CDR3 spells CASSRAYTEAFF. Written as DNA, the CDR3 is TGTGCCAGCTCCCGAGCCTACACTGAAGCTTTCTTT.

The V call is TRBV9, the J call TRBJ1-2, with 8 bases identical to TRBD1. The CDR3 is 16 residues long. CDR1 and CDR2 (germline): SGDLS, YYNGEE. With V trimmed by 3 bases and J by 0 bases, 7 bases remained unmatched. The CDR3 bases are TGTGCCAGCAGCGAGACTCCGACAGGGGCTAACTATGGCTACACCTTC. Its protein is CASSETPTGANYGYTF.

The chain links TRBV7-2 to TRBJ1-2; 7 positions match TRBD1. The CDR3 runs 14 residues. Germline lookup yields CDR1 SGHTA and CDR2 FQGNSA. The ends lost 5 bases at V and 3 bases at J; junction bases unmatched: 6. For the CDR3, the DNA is TGTGCCAGCAGCCCCGGAGGGGGCTACTATGGCTACACCTTC. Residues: CASSPGGGYYGYTF.

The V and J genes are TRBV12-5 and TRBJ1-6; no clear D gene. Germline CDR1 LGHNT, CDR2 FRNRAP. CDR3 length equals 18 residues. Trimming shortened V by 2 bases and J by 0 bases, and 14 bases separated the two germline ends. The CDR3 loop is CASGLTRPESSYNSPLHF. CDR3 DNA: TGTGCTAGTGGTTTGACCCGACCGGAGAGCTCCTATAATTCACCCCTCCACTTT.

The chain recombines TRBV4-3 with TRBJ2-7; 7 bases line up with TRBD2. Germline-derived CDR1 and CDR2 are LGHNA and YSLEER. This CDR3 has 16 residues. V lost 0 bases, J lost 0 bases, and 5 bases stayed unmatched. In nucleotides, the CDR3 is TGCGCCAGCAGCCAAGATGCCGGGGGGACCTCCTACGAGCAGTACTTC. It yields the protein CASSQDAGGTSYEQYF.